The 18 T cell receptor beta chains below were found in one sample sequenced in a study of a mutant IDH1 vaccine in newly diagnosed glioma. TCRdb's copy holds only in-frame clones and misses some; the assay was immunoSEQ multiplex PCR. The table has approximately 35,000 clones, around 89% seen once. Time point in this sample: week 23, last vaccination. Each dose of the vaccine consisted of 300 ug of mutant IDH1 20-mer peptide, with topical imiquimod. Their cognate antigens are unknown. The starting material was PBMCs, obtained from a glioma patient whose treatment included an IDH1 peptide vaccine. The receptors stem from a man between 40 and 49 years old with glioma.

The V and J genes are TRBV2 and TRBJ1-3, with 7 bases fitting TRBD1. CDR1 and CDR2 from the germline V gene are SNHLY and FYNNEI. V was pared by 6 bases and J by 0 bases, with 5 bases of the junction left unmatched. The CDR3 sequence is 15 residues long. The CDR3 here is CASSAGTDSGNTIYF. The CDR3 region has the DNA TGTGCCAGCAGCGCCGGGACAGACTCTGGAAACACCATATATTTT.

The V call is TRBV28, the J call TRBJ1-5; a weak D match, TRBD1 (6 bases). V was cut by 7 bases and J by 7 bases, with 14 bases left in between. The CDR3 runs 13 residues. The germline V gene encodes CDR1 MDHEN and CDR2 SYDVKM. The DNA for the CDR3 is TGTGCCAGCACCGGGGGGCTAGGACAGCCCCAGCATTTT. This gives the protein CASTGGLGQPQHF.

V is TRBV7-2 and J is TRBJ2-5; 14 positions agree with TRBD2. Germline lookup yields CDR1 SGHTA and CDR2 FQGNSA. CDR3 size: 17 residues. The V segment lost 2 bases and the J segment 4 bases; nucleotides outside the gene matches: 6. CDR3 region: CASSLSGLAGAGETQYF. As DNA, the CDR3 is TGTGCCAGCAGCTTATCGGGACTAGCGGGGGCGGGAGAGACCCAGTACTTC.

This chain joins TRBV10-3 and TRBJ2-3; unclear D gene. The CDR3 is made up of 15 amino acids. Germline V lookup: CDR1 ENHRY, CDR2 SYGVKD. V was cut by 6 bases and J by 3 bases, with 16 bases left in between. DNA for the CDR3: TGTGCCATCAGGTCAGATCGGGCTGAGACAGATACGCAGTATTTT. Its translation is CAIRSDRAETDTQYF.

The rearrangement uses TRBV5-8 and TRBJ1-2; D might be TRBD1 (5 bases). The germline gives CDR1 SGHTS, CDR2 YDEGEE. The CDR3 loop spans 14 amino acids. The V gene lost 0 bases and the J gene lost 7 bases, with 13 bases spanning the gap. The CDR3 coding sequence is TGTGCCAGCAGCTTGGCCTGGGGACTTCTTGGCTACACCTTC. Amino acid sequence: CASSLAWGLLGYTF.

This clone was seen a few times. The chain uses TRBV6-1 and TRBJ1-3; D is uncertain. The CDR3 consists of 15 residues. Trimming cost V 2 bases and J 3 bases, with 11 bases left between them. Germline values: CDR1 MNHNS, CDR2 SASEGT. The CDR3 coding sequence is TGTGCCAGCAGTGAAAAAAGGGTAGATGGAAACACCATATATTTT. It translates to CASSEKRVDGNTIYF.

The chain carries TRBV7-9 and TRBJ1-4; perhaps TRBD1 as D (6 bases). Trimming shortened V by 3 bases and J by 8 bases, and 13 bases separated the two germline ends. CDR3 length: 14 amino acids. The germline CDR1 and CDR2 sequences are SEHNR and FQNEAQ (reference sequence). CDR3 amino acids: CASSFRGGWEKLFF. CDR3 sequence (DNA): TGTGCCAGCAGCTTCAGGGGCGGTTGGGAAAAACTGTTTTTT.

The chain carries TRBV2 and TRBJ2-1; 9 nucleotides agree with TRBD1. J was trimmed by 8 bases and V by 1 base; bases with no gene match: 6. The CDR3 is made up of 15 amino acids. The germline CDR1 and CDR2 sequences are SNHLY and FYNNEI. CDR3 bases: TGTGCCAGCAGTGAAGGGGGGACAGGGAAGGATGAGCAGTTCTTC. Amino acids: CASSEGGTGKDEQFF.

This clone showed up just a few times. The gene calls are TRBV7-2 and TRBJ1-1; D not resolved. CDR3 length equals 11 residues. Germline loops: CDR1 SGHTA, CDR2 FQGNSA. V lost 6 bases, J lost 6 bases, and 8 bases lay in between. In DNA form, the CDR3 reads TGTGCCAGCAGTCCACGGTCTGAAGCTTTCTTT. This gives the protein CASSPRSEAFF. Looking up the rest from reference TRBV7-2 and TRBJ1-1 gives the full variable domain: GAGVSQSPSNKVTEKGKDVELRCDPISGHTALYWYRQSLGQGLEFLIYFQGNSAPDKSGLPSDRFSAERTGGSVSTLTIQRTQQEDSAVYLCASSPRSEAFFGQGTRLTVV.

This chain uses TRBV6-1 with TRBJ2-3, with a weak D call TRBD1 (5 bases). V shed 8 bases and J shed 1 base, with 13 bases lying between them. CDR1 MNHNS and CDR2 SASEGT come from the germline V gene. CDR3 size: 14 residues. The chain's CDR3 is CASGIGVGTDTQYF. CDR3 nucleotides: TGTGCCAGCGGGATAGGGGTTGGCACAGATACGCAGTATTTT.

The genes are TRBV27 and TRBJ2-2, with 12 bases matching TRBD1. The CDR3 length is 18 residues. V trimming: 6 bases; J trimming: 0 bases; junction bases outside the gene matches: 8. Germline CDR1 is MNHEY and CDR2 is SMNVEV (reference sequence). CDR3 nucleotides: TGTGCCAGCAGACCAGTCGGGACAGGGGGCGCGAACACCGGGGAGCTGTTTTTT. This translates into CASRPVGTGGANTGELFF.

V is TRBV4-1 and J is TRBJ2-1; 9 positions match TRBD2. Germline CDR1 MGHRA, CDR2 YSYEKL. The CDR3 has 16 amino acids. Trimming cost V 1 base and J 9 bases; bases outside gene matches: 10. CDR3 coding DNA: TGCGCCAGCAGCCAAGCGGCGGCGGGGGGGCATCTTGAGCAGTTCTTC. Its translation: CASSQAAAGGHLEQFF.

The chain employs TRBV5-1 and TRBJ1-2, with 7 bases identical to TRBD1. This CDR3 comprises 13 residues. Looked up from germline, CDR1 is SGHRS and CDR2 is YFSETQ. V trimming: 1 base; J trimming: 5 bases; junction bases outside the gene matches: 2. CDR3 nucleotides: TGCGCCAGCAGCTTGAGGACAGGATATGGCTACACCTTC. It encodes CASSLRTGYGYTF.

The chain couples TRBV18 to TRBJ2-7; 7 nucleotides match TRBD1. The ends lost 2 bases at V and 0 bases at J; junction bases unmatched: 4. The CDR3 runs to 15 residues. From germline, CDR1 is KGHSH and CDR2 LQKENI. The CDR3 coding sequence is TGTGCCAGCTCACCAGGACAGGTTTCCTCCTACGAGCAGTACTTC. As protein: CASSPGQVSSYEQYF.

The chain carries TRBV28 and TRBJ1-1; 7 bases are shared with TRBD1. The CDR3 covers 13 residues. CDR1 MDHEN and CDR2 SYDVKM come from the germline V gene. The junction had 9 bases not matched to a gene; V was cut back by 3 bases and J by 11 bases. The DNA for the CDR3 is TGTGCCAGCAGTTTTATTAGGGGGCGGTGGGCTTTCTTT. Its protein product is CASSFIRGRWAFF. Variable domain in full (rest from reference TRBV28 and TRBJ1-1): DVKVTQSSRYLVKRTGEKVFLECVQDMDHENMFWYRQDPGLGLRLIYFSYDVKMKEKGDIPEGYSVSREKKERFSLILESASTNQTSMYLCASSFIRGRWAFFGQGTRLTVV.

The rearrangement uses TRBV7-2 and TRBJ2-3, with D perhaps matching TRBD1 (6 bases). This CDR3 contains 14 residues. Germline V CDR1 and CDR2: SGHTA, FQGNSA. V was shortened by 5 bases and J by 2 bases, with 11 bases between the two germline ends. CDR3 amino acids: CASSGQTTTDTQYF. CDR3 coding DNA: TGTGCCAGCAGCGGACAGACAACCACAGATACGCAGTATTTT.

This chain connects TRBV5-6 to TRBJ1-4; D uncertain. Trimming cost V 4 bases and J 4 bases, with 8 bases left between them. The CDR3 extends over 13 amino acids. Germline V lookup: CDR1 SGHDT, CDR2 YYEEEE. The CDR3 sequence: CASSQLHNEKLFF. The CDR3 coding sequence is TGTGCCAGCAGCCAACTACATAATGAAAAACTGTTTTTT.

V is TRBV18 and J is TRBJ1-2, with D possibly being TRBD1 (6 bases). CDR3 size: 17 residues. With 2 bases removed from V and 8 bases from J, the gap between germline ends came to 24 bases. Germline CDR1 KGHSH, CDR2 LQKENI. The CDR3 region has the DNA TGTGCCAGCTCACCAGCGGACAGACGAGGAACTCTTTGGGGCTACACCTTC. Amino acids: CASSPADRRGTLWGYTF.